What follows are 28 T cell receptor beta chains derived from one specimen sequenced in a study of identical twins. TCRdb independently ran MiXCR on the 5' RACE reads; one entry per CDR3 protein. Altogether about 890,000 distinct CDR3 sequences are present, roughly an eighth being singletons, with the ten largest covering 1.5% to 2%. This sample was shared with a second study, whose subject was yellow fever vaccine responses in identical twins.

Sequencing was done on a sample of PBMCs. These receptors all stem from a young woman in good health.

Many counts were recorded for this clonotype. This chain joins TRBV4-2 and TRBJ2-2; TRBD1 is a possible D gene (6 bases). V dropped 1 base and J dropped 2 bases, with 11 bases sitting between them. Germline CDR1 reads LGHNA; CDR2 reads YNFKEQ. The CDR3 runs to 16 residues. CDR3 nucleotide sequence: TGTGCCAGCAGCCAAGCCCGGGACACCAACACCGGGGAGCTGTTTTTT. Translated, it gives CASSQARDTNTGELFF.

This clonotype was found a few times. The chain recombines TRBV7-8 with TRBJ1-1; 7 bases are a match to TRBD1. This CDR3 has 17 residues. The junction had 8 bases not matched to a gene; V was cut back by 1 base and J by 0 bases. CDR1 and CDR2 from the germline V gene are SGHVS and FQNEAQ. The CDR3 sequence is CASSLVFMGQLNTEAFF. CDR3 in DNA: TGTGCCAGCAGCTTAGTTTTCATGGGACAGCTGAACACTGAAGCTTTCTTT. Variable domain in full (rest from reference TRBV7-8 and TRBJ1-1): GAGVSQSPRYKVAKRGQDVALRCDPISGHVSLFWYQQALGQGPEFLTYFQNEAQLDKSGLPSDRFFAERPEGSVSTLKIQRTQQEDSAVYLCASSLVFMGQLNTEAFFGQGTRLTVV.

The V and J genes are TRBV10-3 and TRBJ2-2; either TRBD1 or TRBD2 may fit D (5 bases each). Trimming shortened V by 10 bases and J by 0 bases, and 12 bases separated the two germline ends. Germline CDR1 and CDR2: ENHRY and SYGVKD. This CDR3 contains 14 residues. This CDR3 is CATQGRSNTGELFF. The CDR3 DNA is TGTGCCACCCAGGGACGATCGAACACCGGGGAGCTGTTTTTT.

In this sample, this clonotype turned up a few times. This sequence joins TRBV28 and TRBJ1-4; a weak D match, TRBD1 (5 bases). Germline V gene data show CDR1 as MDHEN and CDR2 as SYDVKM. Trimming removed 8 bases at V and 3 bases at J, with 19 bases between. This CDR3 has 16 amino acids. The CDR3 sequence is CASAEGGAGSNEKLFF. CDR3 in DNA: TGTGCCAGCGCAGAGGGAGGGGCTGGGTCTAATGAAAAACTGTTTTTT.

The J gene is TRBJ2-1, the V gene TRBV7-7, with TRBD2 matching 14 bases. The germline CDR1 and CDR2 sequences are SSHAT and FNYEAQ (reference sequence). J was trimmed by 7 bases and V by 1 base; bases with no gene match: 9. There are 18 residues in the CDR3. The CDR3 sequence is CASSLGTSGGSQTNEQFF. The CDR3 region has the DNA TGTGCCAGCAGCTTAGGGACTAGCGGGGGGTCCCAAACAAATGAGCAGTTCTTC.

At least ten counts were recorded for this clonotype. This CDR3 reads CASSHTTGPTETQYF. CDR3 in DNA: TGTGCCAGCAGCCACACGACAGGGCCAACAGAGACCCAGTACTTC. This sequence joins TRBV4-2 and TRBJ2-5; 7 bases are shared with TRBD1. CDR3 length: 15 amino acids. Germline assignment: CDR1 LGHNA and CDR2 YNFKEQ. Trimming removed 3 bases from V and 4 bases from J; junction bases left unmatched: 8.

This chain links TRBV20-1 with TRBJ1-1, with D maybe TRBD1 (6 bases). V shed 4 bases and J shed 6 bases, with 12 bases lying between them. This CDR3 is built from 12 residues. Germline V lookup: CDR1 DFQATT, CDR2 SNEGSKA (reference sequence). The CDR3 DNA reads as TGCAGTGCTACGCCCCGGACAGCTGAAGCTTTCTTT. As protein: CSATPRTAEAFF.

This clonotype was seen only a few times. V is TRBV7-9 and J is TRBJ2-1; D may be TRBD2 (7 bases). Per germline, CDR1 SEHNR and CDR2 FQNEAQ (reference sequence). Deletions cut 2 bases from V and 8 bases from J, with 13 bases between. CDR3 length equals 14 residues. CDR3: CASSLIGGGDEQFF. CDR3 in DNA: TGTGCCAGCAGCTTAATAGGGGGAGGGGATGAGCAGTTCTTC.

This chain uses TRBV9 with TRBJ2-2; no definite D call. CDR3 length: 17 residues. Germline lookup yields CDR1 SGDLS and CDR2 YYNGEE. Trimming removed 1 base at V and 5 bases at J, with 18 bases between. Written as DNA, the CDR3 is TGTGCCAGCAGCGTATCCCTCTCTTGGGCGCGGACCGGGGAGCTGTTTTTT. Amino acids: CASSVSLSWARTGELFF.

This clonotype was counted between two and nine times. CDR3 loop: CSVTIPGPNNEQFF. CDR3 DNA sequence: TGCAGCGTGACGATACCGGGGCCTAACAATGAGCAGTTCTTC. The J gene is TRBJ2-1, the V gene TRBV29-1; tentatively, D is TRBD1 or TRBD2 (5 bases each). CDR1 and CDR2 (germline): SQVTM, ANQGSEA. The ends were cut back, 6 bases at V and 5 bases at J, with 17 bases in the middle. The CDR3 totals 14 residues.

In its sample, this clonotype was seen many times. V gene TRBV19 combines with J gene TRBJ1-5, with no clear D. The germline V and J ends were trimmed by 5 bases and 7 bases, with 9 bases remaining between them. The CDR3 totals 12 residues. Germline V gene data show CDR1 as LNHDA and CDR2 as SQIVND (reference sequence). CDR3 sequence: CASSHLGQPQHF. The CDR3 DNA reads TGTGCCAGTAGTCACCTGGGGCAGCCCCAGCATTTT.

This clonotype was detected a few times. The chain links TRBV7-9 to TRBJ2-3; the match to TRBD2 covers 9 bases. Per the germline V gene, CDR1 is SEHNR and CDR2 is FQNEAQ (reference sequence). Unmatched junction bases numbered 13, after V lost 9 bases and J lost 3 bases. The CDR3 is 16 amino acids. CDR3 sequence (DNA): TGTGCCAGTGATACCGGGACTAGCTTTGATACAGATACGCAGTATTTT. This translates into CASDTGTSFDTDTQYF.

This clonotype was found many times. The V and J genes are TRBV12-3 or TRBV12-4 and TRBJ1-1; D is ambiguous. The V gene lost 7 bases and the J gene lost 1 base, with 13 bases spanning the gap. The CDR3 is 14 residues long. CDR3 sequence (DNA): TGTGCCAGCACCCCGCAGGTTTCGAACACTGAAGCTTTCTTT. Protein product: CASTPQVSNTEAFF.

The chain uses TRBV9 and TRBJ1-4; TRBD1 is a possible D gene (6 bases). Germline CDR1 is SGDLS and CDR2 is YYNGEE. Trimming stripped 0 bases from V and 0 bases from J, with 12 bases between. This CDR3 has 17 amino acids. For the CDR3, the DNA is TGTGCCAGCAGCGTAGTTCGACAGGCCGCAACTAATGAAAAACTGTTTTTT. Its translation is CASSVVRQAATNEKLFF.

This clonotype was found a few times. The gene calls are TRBV4-1 and TRBJ2-5; D is ambiguous. The CDR3 runs 13 residues. Trimming stripped 2 bases from V and 5 bases from J, with 9 bases between. Germline V gene sequence: CDR1 MGHRA, CDR2 YSYEKL. CDR3 loop: CASSQWHRETQYF. The CDR3 DNA follows: TGCGCCAGCAGCCAATGGCACCGGGAGACCCAGTACTTC.

V and J are TRBV3-1 and TRBJ2-2, with 9 nucleotides matching TRBD1. The CDR3 loop spans 14 amino acids. Per the germline V gene, CDR1 is LGHDT and CDR2 is YNNKEL (reference sequence). Trimming cost V 4 bases and J 8 bases; bases outside gene matches: 5. CDR3 sequence: CASSPTGGMGELFF. CDR3 in DNA: TGTGCCAGCAGCCCGACAGGGGGGATGGGGGAGCTGTTTTTT.

The chain employs TRBV20-1 and TRBJ2-3, with 12 bases lining up with TRBD1. Per the germline V gene, CDR1 is DFQATT and CDR2 is SNEGSKA (reference sequence). The trim removed 8 bases at V and 4 bases at J, leaving 13 bases unmatched. The CDR3 has 16 residues. The CDR3 protein is CSTPGTGGVGADTQYF. In DNA form, the CDR3 reads TGCAGTACGCCCGGGACAGGGGGCGTGGGTGCAGATACGCAGTATTTT.

This clonotype was counted ten times or more. The CDR3 protein is CASSLGGFDSPLHF. CDR3 DNA sequence: TGCGCCAGCAGCTTGGGAGGGTTCGATTCACCCCTCCACTTT. The rearrangement uses TRBV5-1 and TRBJ1-6; no firm D call. Germline V CDR1 and CDR2: SGHRS, YFSETQ. Trimming removed 0 bases from V and 8 bases from J, with 9 bases in between. The CDR3 sequence is 14 residues long.

The chain recombines TRBV20-1 with TRBJ2-3; D perhaps matches TRBD1 (6 bases). CDR1 is DFQATT, CDR2 SNEGSKA, per germline (reference sequence). The CDR3 is 14 residues long. Trimming shortened V by 1 base and J by 6 bases, and 14 bases separated the two germline ends. The CDR3 nucleotides read TGCAGTGCTAGAGCCGGTGGGGGCCGTGATACGCAGTATTTT. This codes for CSARAGGGRDTQYF.

There are a few counts of this clonotype. The J gene is TRBJ1-5, the V gene TRBV24-1; D is possibly TRBD1 (5 bases). Trimming stripped 7 bases from V and 2 bases from J, with 8 bases between. CDR1 is KGHDR, CDR2 SFDVKD, per germline. This CDR3 contains 13 residues. The CDR3 DNA sequence: TGTGCCACCAGCCAGGGTCGCAATCAGCCCCAGCATTTT. It encodes CATSQGRNQPQHF.

This clonotype was seen a few times. The chain recombines TRBV20-1 with TRBJ2-5, with a weak D call TRBD2 (6 bases). Between the trimmed V and J ends, which lost 1 base and 1 base, there was a span of 19 bases. The germline V gene has CDR1 DFQATT and CDR2 SNEGSKA (reference sequence). There are 17 residues in the CDR3. CDR3 sequence reads: CSARGEPRTTFQETQYF. CDR3 nucleotide sequence: TGCAGTGCTAGAGGAGAACCCCGGACTACCTTCCAAGAGACCCAGTACTTC.

This clonotype was observed at least ten times. At one end the junction does not follow the germline gene, possibly because of a read error. The gene calls are TRBV7-4 and TRBJ2-5, with D possibly TRBD2 on 5 matching bases. Per the germline V gene, CDR1 is SGHVT and CDR2 is SQSDAQ. CDR3 length: 15 residues. CDR3 coding DNA: TGTGCCAGCAGCCTAGCAAAAGAAACCCAAGAGACCCAGTACTTC. It encodes CASSLAKETQETQYF. The full variable domain, completed using reference TRBV7-4 and TRBJ2-5, is GAGVSQSPRYKVAKRGRDVALRCDSISGHVTLYWYRQTLGQGSEVLTYSQSDAQRDKSGRPSGRFSAERPERSVSTLKIQRTEQGDSAVYLCASSLAKETQETQYFGPGTRLLVL.

The chain recombines TRBV11-2 with TRBJ2-1; TRBD1 matches at 9 bases. J gave up 7 bases and V 5 bases, and 12 bases lay outside the gene matches. CDR3 length: 16 amino acids. Germline values: CDR1 SGHAT, CDR2 FQNNGV. CDR3 residues: CASSPKGQGWENEQFF. CDR3 DNA: TGTGCCAGCAGCCCAAAAGGACAGGGGTGGGAGAATGAGCAGTTCTTC.

The rearrangement joins TRBV10-3 to TRBJ2-2; D gene unclear. The CDR3 sequence is 13 residues long. Germline V gives CDR1 ENHRY, CDR2 SYGVKD. V lost 10 bases and J 7 bases, leaving 16 bases between the germline ends. The CDR3 is CATLPHSDGELFF. As DNA, the CDR3 is TGTGCCACCCTACCTCATTCCGACGGGGAGCTGTTTTTT.

There are a few counts of this clonotype. V usage is TRBV10-2 and J usage is TRBJ2-1; TRBD2 matches 7 bases. The CDR3 contains 14 residues. Germline V gives CDR1 WSHSY, CDR2 SAAADI. Trimming cost V 8 bases and J 3 bases; bases outside gene matches: 7. CDR3 DNA: TGCGCCAGCGGCCGGGACTACCACTACAATGAGCAGTTCTTC. Translated, it gives CASGRDYHYNEQFF.

The V call is TRBV15, the J call TRBJ1-4; D uncertain. Trimming took off 2 bases at V and 4 bases at J, with 14 bases between the two ends. The CDR3 totals 16 residues. CDR1 and CDR2 from the germline V gene are LNHNV and YYDKDF (reference sequence). CDR3: CATSRIPRGINEKLFF. CDR3 DNA sequence: TGTGCCACCAGCAGAATACCCAGAGGTATTAATGAAAAACTGTTTTTT.

At least ten counts were recorded for this clonotype. V and J are TRBV6-1 and TRBJ1-5, with D maybe TRBD1 (6 bases). The CDR3 consists of 15 residues. With 6 bases removed from V and 2 bases from J, the gap between germline ends came to 14 bases. The V gene's germline CDR1 is MNHNS and CDR2 SASEGT. The CDR3 here is CASRSQGTGNQPQHF. The CDR3 DNA sequence: TGTGCCAGCAGGTCACAGGGTACCGGCAATCAGCCCCAGCATTTT.

This clonotype was seen more than once but under ten times. Because the CDR3 is missing its conserved closing phenylalanine or tryptophan, this is likely a read error. The rearrangement uses TRBV2 and TRBJ1-1; tentatively, D is TRBD1 (5 bases). The CDR3 sequence is 13 residues long. Trimming cost V 6 bases and J 1 base, with 9 bases left between them. From germline, CDR1 is SNHLY and CDR2 FYNNEI. The CDR3 sequence is CASRADTNTEAFL. CDR3 in DNA: TGTGCCAGCAGGGCGGACACGAACACTGAAGCTTTCCTT.